This T cell receptor (beta chain) was sequenced during a study of cytomegalovirus exposure and HLA in healthy donors. Study findings and constraints: The classifier, whose performance was assessed in both the original and validation cohorts, reportedly diagnosed cytomegalovirus status with high specificity and sensitivity.

Primers: 60 Vbeta forward and 13 Jbeta reverse. The protocol was immunoSEQ multiplex PCR, while the TCRdb copy is restricted to in-frame clones and leaves out a portion. The table records about 200,000 clones, roughly 80% of them present only once. To note about this clone: Its antigen remains unidentified.

V dropped 4 bases and J dropped 1; count of bases not matched to a gene: 6. Germline CDR1 reads MNHEY; CDR2 reads SVGAGI. The CDR3 covers 15 residues. Sequencing input: PBMCs. This sequence originates from a man aged 35 to 55 in good health and CMV-seronegative. The chain has TRBV6-5 and TRBJ1-1; TRBD1 matches at 7 bases. The DNA of the CDR3 is TGTGCCAGCAGTTTAACAGGGGCTTGGAACACTGAAGCTTTCTTT. This codes for CASSLTGAWNTEAFF.